Following are 16 T cell receptor beta chains from one sample sequenced in a study of brain metastases from non-small cell lung cancer. Repertoires were generated with immunoSEQ multiplex PCR, while TCRdb's copy carries only in-frame clones and drops some. Here the sample spans about 15,000 clones, roughly four fifths being singletons. The specimen sequenced was primary lung tumor tissue. These TCRs come from a donor aged 40 or over with non-small cell lung cancer.

The V and J genes are TRBV18 and TRBJ1-1; no firm D call. Germline loops: CDR1 KGHSH, CDR2 LQKENI. The CDR3 length is 14 residues. Trimming stripped 0 bases from V and 4 bases from J, with 9 bases between. The CDR3 reads CASSPPSRVTEAFF. The CDR3 DNA reads as TGTGCCAGCTCACCACCGAGTAGGGTCACTGAAGCTTTCTTT.

The V call is TRBV3-1 (or the pseudogene TRBV3-2), the J call TRBJ2-3; D unclear. Germline V lookup: CDR1 LGHDT, CDR2 YNNKEL (reference sequence). The V end was cut by 4 bases, the J end by 6 bases, with 11 bases between. The CDR3 is 13 residues long. The CDR3 nucleotides are TGTGCCAGCAGCCTTGCACGGCGGGATACGCAGTATTTT. This codes for CASSLARRDTQYF.

The chain couples TRBV5-1 to TRBJ1-2, with D tentatively TRBD1 (6 bases). V lost 4 bases and J lost 7, with 17 bases in between. The CDR3 spans 14 residues. From germline, CDR1 is SGHRS and CDR2 YFSETQ. The CDR3 DNA reads TGCGCCAGCAGCCCCGCAGGGGAAAGCGGTGGCTACACCTTC. Its protein is CASSPAGESGGYTF.

Only one count was recorded for this clone. The junction does not match germline at one end; this may be a read error. The J gene is TRBJ2-7, the V gene TRBV5-1; D perhaps matches TRBD1 (6 bases). Germline V gene sequence: CDR1 SGHRS, CDR2 YFSETQ. The CDR3 consists of 15 residues. This chain's CDR3 is CASTLTGSSSYEQYF. CDR3 nucleotide sequence: TGCGCCAGCACCTTGACAGGTTCCAGCTCCTACGAGCAGTACTTC.

The chain links TRBV19 to TRBJ2-1, with D perhaps TRBD2 (7 bases). CDR1 LNHDA and CDR2 SQIVND come from the germline V gene (reference sequence). This CDR3 region has 15 residues. Trimming cost V 7 bases and J 3 bases, with 16 bases left between them. The CDR3 spells CASNLGRGYYNEQFF. In DNA form, the CDR3 reads TGTGCCAGTAATCTTGGGAGGGGGTACTACAATGAGCAGTTCTTC.

This clone appeared a single time. The genes are TRBV11-3 and TRBJ2-3; D ambiguous. V lost 5 bases to trimming and J lost 2 bases, with 14 bases between them. The germline gives CDR1 SGHNT, CDR2 YENEEA. The CDR3 totals 15 residues. The CDR3 coding sequence is TGTGCCAGCAGCCGGACCGGGCATGTCACAGATACGCAGTATTTT. Translating it yields CASSRTGHVTDTQYF.

CDR3 region: CASSDPGQGNGYTF. The CDR3, as DNA: TGTGCCAGCAGTGATCCGGGACAGGGCAATGGCTACACCTTC. The chain uses TRBV25-1 and TRBJ1-2; TRBD1 aligns across 9 bases. In germline, CDR1 is MGHDK, CDR2 SYGVNS. The CDR3 consists of 14 residues. V lost 3 bases, J lost 6 bases, and 5 bases stayed unmatched.

In the case of this clone: The junction and the germline gene differ at one end; a read error may be behind it. The rearrangement links TRBV28 to TRBJ2-7; D is ambiguous. This CDR3 has 14 residues. The germline V gene encodes CDR1 MDHEN and CDR2 SYDVKM. Here the CDR3 DNA reads TGCGCCAGCAGGATTGGCGGCCCGCGCTACGAGCAGTACTTC. Its translation: CASRIGGPRYEQYF.

The rearrangement uses TRBV5-5 and TRBJ1-5; D might be TRBD1 (6 bases). The V end lost 2 bases, the J end lost 6 bases, and 12 bases lay between the germline ends. Germline CDR1 reads SGHKS; CDR2 reads YYEKEE (reference sequence). This CDR3 is built from 14 residues. DNA for the CDR3: TGTGCCAGCAGCTTTACAGGGATCGGTCAGCCCCAGCATTTT. This encodes CASSFTGIGQPQHF.

The rearrangement joins TRBV5-6 to TRBJ1-1; 9 positions agree with TRBD1. The CDR3 loop spans 16 amino acids. Trimming removed 2 bases from V and 3 bases from J; junction bases left unmatched: 8. Germline V gene data show CDR1 as SGHDT and CDR2 as YYEEEE. The CDR3 DNA is TGTGCCAGCAGCTTCGGAACAGGGGGCTTGTACACTGAAGCTTTCTTT. This translates into CASSFGTGGLYTEAFF.

J is TRBJ1-1 and V is TRBV7-9, with 7 bases fitting TRBD1. The germline CDR1 and CDR2 sequences are SEHNR and FQNEAQ (reference sequence). This CDR3 comprises 12 residues. Trimming at V came to 6 bases and at J to 10 bases, leaving 8 bases not matched to a gene. CDR3 coding DNA: TGTGCCAGCAGGATAGACAGGGACGGAGCTTTCTTT. Its protein is CASRIDRDGAFF.

The genes are TRBV6-6 and TRBJ1-1, with no clear D. The CDR3 extends over 13 amino acids. CDR1 and CDR2 from the germline V gene are MNHNY and SVGAGI (reference sequence). The germline V and J ends were trimmed by 2 bases and 0 bases, with 4 bases remaining between them. DNA of the CDR3: TGTGCCAGCAGTTACGAGATGAACACTGAAGCTTTCTTT. Amino acids: CASSYEMNTEAFF.

The chain employs TRBV5-1 and TRBJ2-2; 7 bases align to TRBD1. Germline-derived CDR1 and CDR2 are SGHRS and YFSETQ. Trimming took 5 bases from V and 3 from J; bases not matched to a gene: 7. The CDR3 covers 15 residues. CDR3 DNA: TGCGCCAGCAGTCAGGGGGTAATGGACACCGGGGAGCTGTTTTTT. Protein product: CASSQGVMDTGELFF.

The rearrangement joins TRBV6-1 to TRBJ2-2; D ambiguous. In germline, CDR1 is MNHNS, CDR2 SASEGT. Trimming removed 2 bases at V and 0 bases at J, with 16 bases between. This CDR3 spans 18 amino acids. CDR3 amino acids: CASSEFGRGLANTGELFF. CDR3 DNA sequence: TGTGCCAGCAGTGAATTCGGGCGTGGGTTGGCGAACACCGGGGAGCTGTTTTTT.

V and J are TRBV23-1 and TRBJ1-4; TRBD1 agrees at 9 bases. TRBV23-1 is labeled an ORF, and its function is uncertain. The junction had 5 bases not matched to a gene; V was cut back by 9 bases and J by 0 bases. This CDR3 contains 15 residues. The CDR3 DNA reads TGCGCCAGAAACAGGGGGCTCTCAACTAATGAAAAACTGTTTTTT. Encoded protein: CARNRGLSTNEKLFF.

The V gene is TRBV5-1, the J gene TRBJ2-7; TRBD2 agrees at 11 bases. This CDR3 region has 16 residues. The germline V gene encodes CDR1 SGHRS and CDR2 YFSETQ. V lost 3 bases, J lost 1 base, and 6 bases stayed unmatched. In nucleotides, the CDR3 is TGCGCCAGCAGCTCCCTTCTAGCGGGGGGATCCTACGAGCAGTACTTC. Protein: CASSSLLAGGSYEQYF. The whole variable domain, filled in from reference TRBV5-1 and TRBJ2-7, reads KAGVTQTPRYLIKTRGQQVTLSCSPISGHRSVSWYQQTPGQGLQFLFEYFSETQRNKGNFPGRFSGRQFSNSRSEMNVSTLELGDSALYLCASSSLLAGGSYEQYFGPGTRLTVT.